The source of this T cell receptor beta chain is a study of T cells expressing NK-cell markers. Overall study context: Among the eight sequenced donors, seven tested HCMV-seropositive and one tested seronegative. The study, taken as a whole, reports: In a handful of donors, dominant NKG2C+ clonotypes were roughly 1.0-8% of CD8+ T cells. These clonotypes, the leaders elsewhere, also led the CD3+CD56-NKG2C+ fraction in a few donors.

Turning to this clonotype: What it binds is not known.

From germline, CDR1 is SGHRS and CDR2 YFSETQ. The CDR3 totals 16 residues. The authors made TCR beta cDNA libraries by 5'RACE template switching. This switching added a universal primer site and UMIs. TCRdb reanalyzed the 5' RACE reads, giving one entry per CDR3 protein sequence and no DNA. The sample totals about 380,000 distinct CDR3 sequences. The rearrangement links TRBV5-1 to TRBJ2-2; lacking DNA, the TRBD1 call made by TCRdb goes unchecked. This TCR was recovered from a man aged 18-75 years in good health. The sequenced sample consisted of blood T cells: a sorted CD56 or NKG2C T cell subset, CD4+ or CD8+ T cells, or bulk PBMC T cells (not recorded which). The CDR3 protein is CASSLTGADGPGELFF.